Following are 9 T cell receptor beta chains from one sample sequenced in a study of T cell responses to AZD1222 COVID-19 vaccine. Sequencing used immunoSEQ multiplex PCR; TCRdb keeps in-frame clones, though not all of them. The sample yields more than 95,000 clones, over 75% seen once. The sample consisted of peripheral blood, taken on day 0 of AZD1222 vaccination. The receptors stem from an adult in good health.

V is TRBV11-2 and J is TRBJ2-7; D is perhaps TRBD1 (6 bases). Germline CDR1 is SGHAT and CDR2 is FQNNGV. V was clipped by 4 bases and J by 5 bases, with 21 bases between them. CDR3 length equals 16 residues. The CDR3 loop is CASSSLQGIFSDEQYF. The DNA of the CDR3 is TGTGCCAGCAGCTCCCTACAGGGTATATTCTCGGACGAGCAGTACTTC.

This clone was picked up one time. Here the CDR3 reads CASSLRHVGNTQYF. The CDR3 coding sequence is TGTGCCAGCAGCCTCCGACATGTAGGTAATACGCAGTATTTT. V usage is TRBV13 and J usage is TRBJ2-3, with D hard to call. CDR3 length: 14 amino acids. Germline V gene sequence: CDR1 PRHDT, CDR2 FYEKMQ (reference sequence). V was trimmed by 5 bases and J by 7 bases, leaving 16 bases between them.

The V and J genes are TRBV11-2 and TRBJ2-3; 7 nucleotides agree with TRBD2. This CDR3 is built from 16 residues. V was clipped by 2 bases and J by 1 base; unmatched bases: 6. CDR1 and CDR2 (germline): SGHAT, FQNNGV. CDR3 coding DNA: TGTGCCAGCAGCTTACTGACCAGCGGGGGCACAGATACGCAGTATTTT. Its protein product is CASSLLTSGGTDTQYF.

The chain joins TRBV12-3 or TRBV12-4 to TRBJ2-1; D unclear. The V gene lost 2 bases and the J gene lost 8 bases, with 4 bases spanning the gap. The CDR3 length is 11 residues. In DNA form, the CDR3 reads TGTGCCAGCAGTTTATTCCATGAGCAGTTCTTC. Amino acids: CASSLFHEQFF.

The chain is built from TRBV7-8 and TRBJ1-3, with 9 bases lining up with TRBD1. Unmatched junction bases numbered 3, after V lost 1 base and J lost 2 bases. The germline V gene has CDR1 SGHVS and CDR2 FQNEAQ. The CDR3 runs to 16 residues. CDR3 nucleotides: TGTGCCAGCAGCTTAGAAGGGACAGGGACTGGAAACACCATATATTTT. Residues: CASSLEGTGTGNTIYF.

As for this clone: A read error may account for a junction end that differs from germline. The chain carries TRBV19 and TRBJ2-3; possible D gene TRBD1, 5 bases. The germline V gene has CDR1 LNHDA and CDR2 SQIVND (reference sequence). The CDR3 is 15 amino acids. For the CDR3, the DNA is TGTGCCAGTAGTCCGGGCTGGGGCGGAGCGAACCGACTCCGATTT. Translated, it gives CASSPGWGGANRLRF.

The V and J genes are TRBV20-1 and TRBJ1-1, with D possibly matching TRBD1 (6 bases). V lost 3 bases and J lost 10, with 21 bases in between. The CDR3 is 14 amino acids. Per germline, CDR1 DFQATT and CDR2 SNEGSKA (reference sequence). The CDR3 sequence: CSASYQGLPFGAFF. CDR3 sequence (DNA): TGCAGTGCTAGTTATCAGGGGCTACCCTTCGGAGCTTTCTTT.

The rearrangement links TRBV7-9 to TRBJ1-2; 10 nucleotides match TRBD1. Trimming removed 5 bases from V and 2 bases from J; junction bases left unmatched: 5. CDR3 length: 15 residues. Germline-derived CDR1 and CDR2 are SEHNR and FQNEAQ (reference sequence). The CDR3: CASSPGTGENYGYTF. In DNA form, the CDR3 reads TGTGCCAGCAGCCCCGGGACAGGGGAAAACTATGGCTACACCTTC.

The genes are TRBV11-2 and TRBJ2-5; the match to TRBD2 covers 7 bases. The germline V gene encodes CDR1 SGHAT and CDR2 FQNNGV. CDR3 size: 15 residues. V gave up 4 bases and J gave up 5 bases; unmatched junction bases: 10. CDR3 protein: CASSSNSGGGETQYF. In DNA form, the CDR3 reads TGTGCCAGCAGCTCCAACTCCGGGGGAGGGGAGACCCAGTACTTC.